The 21 T cell receptor beta chains given below trace back to one sample, sequenced in a study of blood T cell repertoires in COVID-19. The protocol was immunoSEQ multiplex PCR, while the TCRdb copy is restricted to in-frame clones and leaves out a portion. The table lists fewer than 60,000 clones, about four fifths of them singletons. The material sequenced was peripheral blood. These receptor sequences come from a man aged 65 to 85 with active COVID-19.

The chain links TRBV6-6 to TRBJ1-2, with D maybe TRBD1 (6 bases). The germline gives CDR1 MNHNY, CDR2 SVGAGI (reference sequence). CDR3 length: 13 residues. Between the trimmed V and J ends, which lost 4 bases and 5 bases, there was a span of 11 bases. CDR3 nucleotide sequence: TGTGCCAGCAGTTCCCAGGGGCCTTATGGCTACACCTTC. This gives the protein CASSSQGPYGYTF.

V gene TRBV7-9 combines with J gene TRBJ2-3; tentatively, D is TRBD1 (6 bases). This CDR3 spans 15 amino acids. Trimming removed 6 bases at V and 3 bases at J, with 16 bases between. Looked up from germline, CDR1 is SEHNR and CDR2 is FQNEAQ (reference sequence). CDR3 sequence: CASRTTGSRTDTQYF. For the CDR3, the DNA is TGTGCCAGCAGAACGACAGGTTCGAGGACAGATACGCAGTATTTT.

The rearrangement links TRBV27 to TRBJ2-1; 8 nucleotides line up with TRBD2. Trimming at V came to 2 bases and at J to 7 bases, leaving 4 bases not matched to a gene. CDR1 MNHEY and CDR2 SMNVEV come from the germline V gene (reference sequence). The CDR3 is 14 residues long. CDR3 in amino acids: CASSLAGGPNEQFF. Here the CDR3 DNA reads TGTGCCAGCAGTTTAGCGGGGGGCCCTAATGAGCAGTTCTTC.

This chain links TRBV5-4 with TRBJ2-3; TRBD1 agrees at 8 bases. Germline trimming cut 2 bases from V and 5 bases from J; bases unmatched to any gene: 10. The germline gives CDR1 SGHNT, CDR2 YYREEE (reference sequence). The CDR3 spans 16 residues. The CDR3 spells CASSFKTGGRVDTQYF. The CDR3 DNA reads as TGTGCCAGCAGCTTTAAAACAGGGGGACGTGTAGATACGCAGTATTTT.

This sequence joins TRBV6-2 or TRBV6-3 and TRBJ2-6; D remains unclear. The V end lost 6 bases, the J end lost 0 bases, and 9 bases lay between the germline ends. This CDR3 is 15 amino acids long. Germline lookup yields CDR1 MNHEY and CDR2 SVGEGT. The CDR3 DNA follows: TGTGCCAGCAGCCAAAGCGCCTCTGGGGCCAACGTCCTGACTTTC. It encodes CASSQSASGANVLTF.

The chain employs TRBV15 and TRBJ1-3; no definite D call. The CDR3 contains 13 residues. CDR1 is LNHNV, CDR2 YYDKDF, per germline (reference sequence). The V end was cut by 5 bases, the J end by 1 base, with 6 bases between. CDR3 sequence (DNA): TGTGCCACCAGCCCGGGGTCTGGAAACACCATATATTTT. This translates into CATSPGSGNTIYF.

The rearrangement uses TRBV27 and TRBJ1-5; 7 nucleotides match TRBD1. V dropped 8 bases and J dropped 3; count of bases not matched to a gene: 10. The CDR3 loop spans 15 amino acids. CDR1 and CDR2 from the germline V gene are MNHEY and SMNVEV (reference sequence). The CDR3 DNA reads as TGTGCCAGCGGCCCCAGGGGGGATAACAATCAGCCCCAGCATTTT. Translated, it gives CASGPRGDNNQPQHF.

The chain joins TRBV19 to TRBJ1-2; D is undetermined. Germline V gene data show CDR1 as LNHDA and CDR2 as SQIVND (reference sequence). CDR3 length: 12 residues. Deletions cut 8 bases from V and 4 bases from J, with 11 bases between. The CDR3 spells CASLSRPYGYTF. DNA of the CDR3: TGTGCCAGTCTGAGTCGTCCCTATGGCTACACCTTC.

V usage is TRBV20-1 and J usage is TRBJ2-7, with D unresolved. Germline lookup yields CDR1 DFQATT and CDR2 SNEGSKA (reference sequence). This CDR3 region has 12 residues. Trimming stripped 3 bases from V and 7 bases from J, with 13 bases between. The CDR3 sequence is CSASRRFPEQYF. The CDR3 region has the DNA TGCAGTGCTAGTAGGCGGTTCCCAGAGCAGTACTTC.

V gene TRBV7-8 combines with J gene TRBJ2-3; no clear D. V lost 5 bases, J lost 6 bases, and 18 bases lay in between. The CDR3 spans 15 residues. From germline, CDR1 is SGHVS and CDR2 FQNEAQ. The chain's CDR3 is CASSAWAASGDTQYF. DNA for the CDR3: TGTGCCAGCAGCGCCTGGGCAGCAAGTGGCGATACGCAGTATTTT.

V and J are TRBV13 and TRBJ2-5; 9 positions agree with TRBD1. This CDR3 spans 15 amino acids. In germline, CDR1 is PRHDT, CDR2 FYEKMQ (reference sequence). The V gene end was trimmed by 0 bases and the J gene end by 5 bases; junction bases not matched to a gene: 4. The CDR3: CASSLGQGAQETQYF. Written as DNA, the CDR3 is TGTGCCAGCAGCTTAGGACAGGGGGCGCAGGAGACCCAGTACTTC.

There are a few counts of this clone. The chain employs TRBV27 and TRBJ2-3; no definite D call. V was trimmed by 6 bases and J by 3 bases, leaving 7 bases between them. The CDR3 consists of 12 residues. CDR1 is MNHEY and CDR2 is SMNVEV in the germline V gene (reference sequence). CDR3 loop: CASRRTTDTQYF. The DNA of the CDR3 is TGTGCCAGCAGACGTACAACAGATACGCAGTATTTT.

This chain joins TRBV10-3 and TRBJ1-1; D is undetermined. The germline gives CDR1 ENHRY, CDR2 SYGVKD. V dropped 2 bases and J dropped 3 bases, with 7 bases sitting between them. The CDR3 totals 13 residues. The CDR3 sequence is CAISEPGDTEAFF. CDR3 nucleotide sequence: TGTGCCATCAGTGAGCCCGGGGACACTGAAGCTTTCTTT.

This chain links TRBV4-3 with TRBJ1-6; D may be TRBD1 (5 bases). The germline V gene encodes CDR1 LGHNA and CDR2 YSLEER. This CDR3 has 16 amino acids. V was shortened by 0 bases and J by 7 bases, with 13 bases between the two germline ends. Here the CDR3 DNA reads TGCGCCAGCAGCCAAGATTACGGGGGATACAATTCACCCCTCCACTTT. Residues: CASSQDYGGYNSPLHF.

CDR3 region: CAISEVRYEQYF. CDR3 nucleotide sequence: TGTGCCATCAGTGAGGTGCGCTACGAGCAGTACTTC. The V gene is TRBV10-3, the J gene TRBJ2-7, with D uncertain. This CDR3 comprises 12 residues. Germline CDR1 ENHRY, CDR2 SYGVKD. The V end lost 2 bases, the J end lost 3 bases, and 5 bases lay between the germline ends.

This clone was seen a few times. In DNA form, the CDR3 reads TGTGCCAGCAGCTTAGGAGGGACCGTCGAAGCCGGGGAGCTGTTTTTT. Translated, it gives CASSLGGTVEAGELFF. The chain links TRBV7-3 to TRBJ2-2; a weak D match, TRBD2 (6 bases). The CDR3 spans 16 residues. The germline V and J ends were trimmed by 2 bases and 6 bases, with 16 bases remaining between them. CDR1 and CDR2 from the germline V gene are SGHTA and FQGTGA.

This rearrangement joins TRBV30 to TRBJ1-2, with D maybe TRBD1 (6 bases). The CDR3 has 13 amino acids. V was cut by 3 bases and J by 1 base, with 9 bases left in between. Germline V CDR1 and CDR2: GTSNPN, SVGIG (reference sequence). As DNA, the CDR3 is TGTGCCTGGAGCCCGGGACATAACTATGGCTACACCTTC. Protein: CAWSPGHNYGYTF.

The chain combines TRBV28 with TRBJ1-2; the D is unclear. Per germline, CDR1 MDHEN and CDR2 SYDVKM. CDR3 length equals 12 residues. Deletions cut 3 bases from V and 5 bases from J, with 7 bases between. CDR3 sequence reads: CASSLVEYGYTF. The CDR3 nucleotides are TGTGCCAGCAGTTTGGTCGAGTATGGCTACACCTTC.

This clone was seen more than once but under ten times. The J gene is TRBJ2-2, the V gene TRBV21-1; no check of the table's D call, TRBD2, against the DNA was made. TRBV21-1 is termed a pseudogene. This CDR3 comprises 18 residues. CDR3 DNA sequence: TGTGCCAGCAGCAAAAACCTCCACCTGCAAACGGTTACCGGGGAGCTGTTTTTT. Translating gives CASSKNLHLQTVTGELFF.

The chain has TRBV6-4 and TRBJ2-2, with 8 bases matching TRBD2. The CDR3 has 15 amino acids. Germline V gives CDR1 MRHNA, CDR2 SNTAGT. J gave up 0 bases and V 4 bases, and 1 base lay outside the gene matches. The CDR3 nucleotides are TGTGCCAGCAGTGCGGGGGGGTCGAACACCGGGGAGCTGTTTTTT. Translated, it gives CASSAGGSNTGELFF.

The chain joins TRBV7-2 to TRBJ1-5, with D possibly TRBD1 on 5 matching bases. The CDR3 sequence is 13 residues long. Germline-derived CDR1 and CDR2 are SGHTA and FQGNSA. V was clipped by 5 bases and J by 4 bases, with 9 bases between them. CDR3 in amino acids: CASSRDFNQPQHF. DNA for the CDR3: TGTGCCAGCAGCCGGGACTTTAATCAGCCCCAGCATTTT.